This TCR beta chain was recovered during a study of T cell responses to AZD1222 COVID-19 vaccine. Produced via immunoSEQ multiplex PCR; TCRdb's table is partial and in-frame only. Here the sample spans around 80,000 clones, less than 95% being singletons. This clone was found a few times. V was pared by 5 bases and J by 4 bases, with 1 base of the junction left unmatched. Germline V lookup: CDR1 GTSNPN, CDR2 SVGIG (reference sequence). There are 12 residues in the CDR3. Second doses at about 4 or about 12 weeks were pooled. This sequence was found in an adult who received the AZD1222 COVID-19 vaccine. The starting material was peripheral blood, obtained 28 days after the second AZD1222 dose. The chain links TRBV30 to TRBJ2-7; 11 bases line up with TRBD1. CDR3 protein: CAWGTGGYEQYF. Here the CDR3 DNA reads TGTGCCTGGGGGACAGGGGGGTACGAGCAGTACTTC.